The entry below gives a single TCR beta chain sequence along with its context. The entry originates in a study of blood T cell repertoires in COVID-19. On the study more broadly: Samples representing acute and convalescent COVID-19 were sourced from the United States, Italy and Spain.

The CDR3 extends over 17 amino acids. The V segment lost 3 bases and the J segment 0 bases; nucleotides outside the gene matches: 7. Germline CDR1 SGHTA, CDR2 FQGTGA. Original processing methods: Amplification of reference gene primers provided the estimated nucleated cell counts. Some clones are missing from TCRdb's copy, which holds only in-frame ones; the method was immunoSEQ multiplex PCR. V and J calls and clone size are given by that table; D and trimming were obtained from the DNA. In the table there are roughly 50,000 clones, roughly nine tenths of which are singletons. This chain links TRBV7-3 with TRBJ2-3, with 9 bases that match TRBD2. The sequenced sample was peripheral blood. This clonotype was sampled from a middle-aged woman with active COVID-19. CDR3 sequence reads: CASSLSGGRLSTDTQYF. The CDR3 coding sequence is TGTGCCAGCAGCTTGAGCGGGGGGCGCCTAAGCACAGATACGCAGTATTTT.